One and the same sample provided the 22 T cell receptor beta chains below, sequenced in a study of T cell responses to AZD1222 COVID-19 vaccine. Sequencing was performed with immunoSEQ multiplex PCR; in TCRdb, only in-frame clones are kept and a portion is missing. The sample consists of some 130,000 clones, 80% to 90% of them appearing once. The sample here was peripheral blood, taken on day 0 of MenACWY control vaccination. The receptor set was obtained from an adult in good health.

This sequence joins TRBV25-1 and TRBJ2-1, with a weak D call TRBD2 (5 bases). The CDR3 has 13 amino acids. Per germline, CDR1 MGHDK and CDR2 SYGVNS. V was shortened by 2 bases and J by 14 bases, with 16 bases between the two germline ends. The CDR3 DNA is TGTGCCAGCAGTGAAGGGCCTCGAGGGATGGAGTTCTTC. This codes for CASSEGPRGMEFF.

This clone is categorized as medium-sized. The chain has TRBV9 and TRBJ2-7, with 12 bases lining up with TRBD2. This CDR3 region has 18 residues. CDR1 is SGDLS, CDR2 YYNGEE, per germline. The V segment lost 2 bases and the J segment 4 bases; nucleotides outside the gene matches: 13. The CDR3 DNA sequence: TGTGCCAGCAGCGTTTCCCAACAACCTCTAGCGGGAGGGTACGAGCAGTACTTC. Translating gives CASSVSQQPLAGGYEQYF. The whole variable domain, remainder taken from reference TRBV9 and TRBJ2-7, is DSGVTQTPKHLITATGQRVTLRCSPRSGDLSVYWYQQSLDQGLQFLIQYYNGEERAKGNILERFSAQQFPDLHSELNLSSLELGDSALYFCASSVSQQPLAGGYEQYFGPGTRLTVT.

The chain couples TRBV5-1 to TRBJ2-2, with D maybe TRBD1 (5 bases). The V end was cut by 1 base, the J end by 2 bases, with 21 bases between. The CDR3 consists of 19 residues. Germline values: CDR1 SGHRS, CDR2 YFSETQ. CDR3 sequence: CASSLIPLQGTTNTGELFF. CDR3 DNA sequence: TGCGCCAGCAGCTTGATCCCCCTTCAGGGTACAACCAACACCGGGGAGCTGTTTTTT.

The chain recombines TRBV28 with TRBJ2-7; D possibly corresponds to TRBD2 (6 bases). CDR3 length: 17 residues. Germline CDR1 MDHEN, CDR2 SYDVKM. The ends were cut back, 2 bases at V and 4 bases at J, with 21 bases in the middle. CDR3 sequence (DNA): TGTGCCAGCAGTTTAGACCAGGCGGGAACGTTTCGGTACGAGCAGTACTTC. Amino acid sequence: CASSLDQAGTFRYEQYF.

This clone came up once. The chain is built from TRBV18 and TRBJ2-5, with D hard to call. Germline assignment: CDR1 KGHSH and CDR2 LQKENI. Trimming pared 0 bases from V and 5 bases from J, leaving 7 bases between. The CDR3 runs to 13 residues. The DNA of the CDR3 is TGTGCCAGCTCACCACCGAGCAGGGAGACCCAGTACTTC. Protein sequence: CASSPPSRETQYF.

This clone was observed a handful of times. The genes are TRBV19 and TRBJ1-1; TRBD1 aligns across 7 bases. With V trimmed by 5 bases and J by 5 bases, 8 bases remained unmatched. CDR1 and CDR2 (germline): LNHDA, SQIVND (reference sequence). The CDR3 is made up of 14 amino acids. CDR3 DNA sequence: TGTGCCAGTAGTGCCTTGACAGGGTTAACTGAAGCTTTCTTT. Protein: CASSALTGLTEAFF.

The V call is TRBV5-6, the J call TRBJ2-1, with 7 nucleotides matching TRBD2. The germline V gene encodes CDR1 SGHDT and CDR2 YYEEEE. CDR3 length equals 16 residues. Germline trimming cut 3 bases from V and 0 bases from J; bases unmatched to any gene: 6. CDR3 coding DNA: TGTGCCAGCAGCTCGTATTCTAGCGGCTCCTACAATGAGCAGTTCTTC. It encodes CASSSYSSGSYNEQFF.

This chain joins TRBV6-1 and TRBJ2-6, with TRBD2 matching over 11 bases. The J segment lost 3 bases and the V segment lost 4 bases, leaving 8 bases of the junction unmatched. Germline values: CDR1 MNHNS, CDR2 SASEGT. The CDR3 is 18 amino acids. The CDR3: CASSAMVAGGSGANVLTF. CDR3 bases: TGTGCCAGCAGTGCGATGGTAGCGGGAGGGAGTGGGGCCAACGTCCTGACTTTC.

V is TRBV3-1 (or the pseudogene TRBV3-2) and J is TRBJ2-3; 8 bases line up with TRBD2. CDR1 is LGHDT, CDR2 YNNKEL, per germline (reference sequence). V lost 4 bases and J lost 0; bases outside the gene matches: 3. The CDR3 length is 15 residues. The CDR3 coding sequence is TGTGCCAGCAGCCGAAGACTAGCGAGCACAGATACGCAGTATTTT. This translates into CASSRRLASTDTQYF.

The gene calls are TRBV3-1 (or the pseudogene TRBV3-2) and TRBJ2-7; D gene unclear. Trimming shortened V by 3 bases and J by 7 bases, and 13 bases separated the two germline ends. Germline CDR1 and CDR2: LGHDT and YNNKEL (reference sequence). This CDR3 contains 13 residues. CDR3 nucleotide sequence: TGTGCCAGCAGCCAGGGCACCTACGTGGAGCAGTACTTC. It specifies CASSQGTYVEQYF.

V is TRBV3-1 (or the pseudogene TRBV3-2) and J is TRBJ2-3; D is unresolved. With 0 bases removed from V and 1 base from J, the gap between germline ends came to 8 bases. In germline, CDR1 is LGHDT, CDR2 YNNKEL (reference sequence). This CDR3 has 15 residues. The DNA for the CDR3 is TGTGCCAGCAGCCAAGACTCCTTTGGCACAGATACGCAGTATTTT. Its translation is CASSQDSFGTDTQYF.

This chain joins TRBV28 and TRBJ1-1, with TRBD1 matching over 8 bases. The germline CDR1 and CDR2 sequences are MDHEN and SYDVKM. The J segment lost 4 bases and the V segment lost 1 base, leaving 2 bases of the junction unmatched. CDR3 size: 14 residues. The chain's CDR3 is CASSLYDRGTEAFF. The DNA of the CDR3 is TGTGCCAGCAGTTTATACGACAGGGGCACTGAAGCTTTCTTT.

This chain uses TRBV19 with TRBJ1-3; tentative D call: TRBD1 (5 bases). The V end lost 7 bases, the J end lost 2 bases, and 15 bases lay between the germline ends. Germline V gives CDR1 LNHDA, CDR2 SQIVND (reference sequence). This CDR3 has 15 residues. The CDR3 region has the DNA TGTGCCAGTACCCTCGGATGGGGGACTGGAAACACCATATATTTT. Translating gives CASTLGWGTGNTIYF.

The CDR3 DNA is TGTGCCAGCTCACCAATCCGGGCTCAAGAGACCCAGTACTTC. Translated, it gives CASSPIRAQETQYF. V and J are TRBV18 and TRBJ2-5; D uncertain. The V end lost 2 bases, the J end lost 2 bases, and 9 bases lay between the germline ends. The CDR3 sequence is 14 residues long. Germline V gives CDR1 KGHSH, CDR2 LQKENI. Complete variable domain (other parts from reference TRBV18 and TRBJ2-5): NAGVMQNPRHLVRRRGQEARLRCSPMKGHSHVYWYRQLPEEGLKFMVYLQKENIIDESGMPKERFSAEFPKEGPSILRIQQVVRGDSAAYFCASSPIRAQETQYFGPGTRLLVL.

This chain connects TRBV18 to TRBJ2-7; tentative D call: TRBD1 (6 bases). Germline assignment: CDR1 KGHSH and CDR2 LQKENI. The CDR3 has 15 residues. Trimming shortened V by 3 bases and J by 5 bases, and 17 bases separated the two germline ends. CDR3 region: CASSPQGMSIHEQYF. The CDR3 DNA sequence: TGTGCCAGCTCACCTCAGGGGATGAGCATCCACGAGCAGTACTTC. Looking up the rest from reference TRBV18 and TRBJ2-7 gives the full variable domain: NAGVMQNPRHLVRRRGQEARLRCSPMKGHSHVYWYRQLPEEGLKFMVYLQKENIIDESGMPKERFSAEFPKEGPSILRIQQVVRGDSAAYFCASSPQGMSIHEQYFGPGTRLTVT.

This clone appeared once. The chain links TRBV3-1 (or the pseudogene TRBV3-2) to TRBJ1-1; D unclear. The V and J ends lost 0 bases and 3 bases respectively, with 14 bases between them. The CDR3 totals 16 residues. Per germline, CDR1 LGHDT and CDR2 YNNKEL (reference sequence). CDR3 amino acids: CASSQDLGQRYTEAFF. CDR3 nucleotide sequence: TGTGCCAGCAGCCAAGATTTGGGCCAGAGGTACACTGAAGCTTTCTTT.

This chain links TRBV28 with TRBJ2-7, with D possibly being TRBD1 (6 bases). The V and J ends lost 3 bases and 3 bases respectively, with 12 bases between them. The CDR3 is 14 amino acids. The germline V gene has CDR1 MDHEN and CDR2 SYDVKM. The CDR3 nucleotides are TGTGCCAGCAGTTTCCTCGGACAGAACTACGAGCAGTACTTC. This sequence encodes CASSFLGQNYEQYF.

With regard to this clone: This specimen includes other DNA sequences encoding the same CDR3. The V gene is TRBV4-2, the J gene TRBJ1-4, with a possible D match to TRBD1 (5 bases). The germline V and J ends were trimmed by 3 bases and 3 bases, with 11 bases remaining between them. The CDR3 runs 15 residues. The germline CDR1 and CDR2 sequences are LGHNA and YNFKEQ. Written as DNA, the CDR3 is TGTGCCAGCAGCCAGCTCCGGGACCCTAATGAAAAACTGTTTTTT. It yields the protein CASSQLRDPNEKLFF.

The J gene is TRBJ2-5, the V gene TRBV7-2; no clear D gene. V was clipped by 1 base and J by 5 bases, with 11 bases between them. Germline assignment: CDR1 SGHTA and CDR2 FQGNSA. The CDR3 is 14 residues long. The chain's CDR3 is CASSLDVDRETQYF. The DNA of the CDR3 is TGTGCCAGCAGCTTAGATGTGGACCGGGAGACCCAGTACTTC.

The gene calls are TRBV20-1 and TRBJ2-7; the D is unclear. Trimming removed 3 bases from V and 2 bases from J, with 5 bases in between. The CDR3 runs 11 residues. Per the germline V gene, CDR1 is DFQATT and CDR2 is SNEGSKA (reference sequence). Here the CDR3 DNA reads TGCAGTGCTAGGAATACCTACGAGCAGTACTTC. This encodes CSARNTYEQYF.

The CDR3 DNA reads TGTGCCTGGAGTGGAGGGCAGGCTAATTCACCCCTCCACTTT. As protein: CAWSGGQANSPLHF. The rearrangement links TRBV30 to TRBJ1-6, with D unclear. Germline CDR1 reads GTSNPN; CDR2 reads SVGIG (reference sequence). V lost 1 base to trimming and J lost 6 bases, with 10 bases between them. CDR3 size: 14 residues.

The chain recombines TRBV19 with TRBJ1-5, with D perhaps matching TRBD1 (6 bases). V lost 6 bases and J lost 7, with 16 bases in between. The CDR3 has 14 residues. Looked up from germline, CDR1 is LNHDA and CDR2 is SQIVND (reference sequence). CDR3 in amino acids: CASSSRGLGQPQHF. CDR3 nucleotides: TGTGCCAGTAGCTCCAGGGGTTTAGGGCAGCCCCAGCATTTT.